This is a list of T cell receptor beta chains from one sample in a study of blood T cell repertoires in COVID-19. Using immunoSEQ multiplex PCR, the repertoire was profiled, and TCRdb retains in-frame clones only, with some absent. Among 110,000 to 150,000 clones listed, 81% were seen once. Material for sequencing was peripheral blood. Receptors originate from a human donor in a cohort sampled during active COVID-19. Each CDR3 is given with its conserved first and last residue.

cdr3_aa: CASSSGWGAYGYTF
v_call: TRBV5-5
j_call: TRBJ1-2
cdr3_length: 14

cdr3_aa: CASSGQGNQPQHF
v_call: TRBV12-3/TRBV12-4
j_call: TRBJ1-5
cdr3_length: 13

cdr3_aa: CASSLPGQGWNEQFF
v_call: TRBV28
j_call: TRBJ2-1
cdr3_length: 15

cdr3_aa: CASRSSRSEQYF
v_call: TRBV12-3/TRBV12-4
j_call: TRBJ2-7
cdr3_length: 12

cdr3_aa: CASSFGAGVINEQFF
v_call: TRBV27
j_call: TRBJ2-1
cdr3_length: 15

cdr3_aa: CASSTRISGISYEQYF
v_call: TRBV28
j_call: TRBJ2-7
cdr3_length: 16

cdr3_aa: CASSTRHGAGGNRQETQYF
v_call: TRBV19
j_call: TRBJ2-5
cdr3_length: 19

cdr3_aa: CAISGGQGGNTEAFF
v_call: TRBV10-3
j_call: TRBJ1-1
cdr3_length: 15

cdr3_aa: CASSYAGVETQYF
v_call: TRBV6-2/TRBV6-3
j_call: TRBJ2-5
cdr3_length: 13

cdr3_aa: CATSDGDSGGGNQPQHF
v_call: TRBV24-1
j_call: TRBJ1-5
cdr3_length: 17

cdr3_aa: CASSSWLSNTIYF
v_call: TRBV14
j_call: TRBJ1-3
cdr3_length: 13

cdr3_aa: CASSFSVSSGEQFF
v_call: TRBV27
j_call: TRBJ2-1
cdr3_length: 14

cdr3_aa: CASSGQAPNEQFF
v_call: TRBV7-2
j_call: TRBJ2-1
cdr3_length: 13

cdr3_aa: CSVGHYTGELFF
v_call: TRBV29-1
j_call: TRBJ2-2
cdr3_length: 12

cdr3_aa: CASSTAGGRGNEQYF
v_call: TRBV7-8
j_call: TRBJ2-7
cdr3_length: 15

cdr3_aa: CASSQATSVSYEQYF
v_call: TRBV4-1
j_call: TRBJ2-7
cdr3_length: 15

cdr3_aa: CASRRDLIYNEQFF
v_call: TRBV7-2
j_call: TRBJ2-1
cdr3_length: 14

cdr3_aa: CASAPQGNTIYF
v_call: TRBV7-9
j_call: TRBJ1-3
cdr3_length: 12